These T cell receptor beta chains were read from a single sample in a study of CD8+CD57+ T cells in acquired aplastic anemia. TCRdb re-derived calls from the reads in MiXCR, one entry per CDR3 protein. The sample lists about 190,000 distinct CDR3 sequences, approximately 52% occurring once. The sequencing sample was made of sorted CD4+, CD8+, or CD8+CD57+ T cells (not recorded which) from PBMCs. The receptor source for this set is a human donor in good health, serving as a control. Both conserved end residues are part of each CDR3. The D gene is left open where the match is weak. The listing skips clone size in some rows; elsewhere it reads once, few, many or a size class.

abundance: NA; d_gene: NA; v_gene: TRBV7-8; j_gene: TRBJ1-5; CDR3aa: CASSRGVGQPQHF; CDR3nt: TGTGCCAGCAGCCGGGGGGTTGGTCAGCCCCAGCATTTT
abundance: NA; d_gene: TRBD2; v_gene: TRBV28; j_gene: TRBJ2-7; CDR3aa: CASRFSGGGYAQYF; CDR3nt: TGTGCCAGCAGATTTAGCGGGGGAGGGTACGCGCAGTACTTC
abundance: NA; d_gene: TRBD1; v_gene: TRBV12-3/TRBV12-4; j_gene: TRBJ1-1; CDR3aa: CASRRTGAGNTEAFF; CDR3nt: TGTGCCAGCAGGCGAACAGGGGCGGGGAACACTGAAGCTTTCTTT
abundance: many; d_gene: TRBD2; v_gene: TRBV10-3; j_gene: TRBJ2-1; CDR3aa: CAISIAGESYNEQFF; CDR3nt: TGTGCCATCAGTATAGCGGGGGAGTCCTACAATGAGCAGTTCTTC
abundance: NA; d_gene: TRBD2; v_gene: TRBV2; j_gene: TRBJ2-3; CDR3aa: CASSVEGAGPTDTQYF; CDR3nt: TGTGCCAGCAGCGTAGAAGGAGCGGGACCCACAGATACGCAGTATTTT
abundance: NA; d_gene: NA; v_gene: TRBV20-1; j_gene: TRBJ2-3; CDR3aa: CSVGEYTQYF; CDR3nt: TGCAGTGTGGGCGAGTATACGCAGTATTTT
abundance: many; d_gene: NA; v_gene: TRBV5-6; j_gene: TRBJ1-6; CDR3aa: CASSLVGQGNSPLHF; CDR3nt: TGTGCCAGCAGCTTGGTCGGCCAGGGGAATTCACCCCTCCACTTT
abundance: NA; d_gene: NA; v_gene: TRBV30; j_gene: TRBJ2-7; CDR3aa: CAWSHSSGSGFYEQYF; CDR3nt: TGTGCCTGGAGCCACTCCTCAGGGTCCGGTTTCTACGAGCAGTACTTC
abundance: once; d_gene: NA; v_gene: TRBV12-5; j_gene: TRBJ2-2; CDR3aa: CASGLGAEPLELFF; CDR3nt: TGTGCTAGTGGTTTAGGGGCGGAACCCCTGGAGCTGTTTTTT
abundance: NA; d_gene: NA; v_gene: TRBV20-1; j_gene: TRBJ2-3; CDR3aa: CSARVGGRSTDTQYF; CDR3nt: TGCAGTGCTAGAGTCGGGGGGCGAAGCACAGATACGCAGTATTTT
abundance: NA; d_gene: NA; v_gene: TRBV12-3/TRBV12-4; j_gene: TRBJ1-2; CDR3aa: CASRTQGGGYTF; CDR3nt: TGTGCCAGCAGGACACAGGGAGGTGGCTACACCTTC
abundance: many; d_gene: NA; v_gene: TRBV20-1; j_gene: TRBJ2-2; CDR3aa: CSARRTDFTGELFF; CDR3nt: TGCAGTGCTAGAAGGACAGACTTCACCGGGGAGCTGTTTTTT
abundance: few; d_gene: NA; v_gene: TRBV5-6; j_gene: TRBJ2-7; CDR3aa: CASSLNSCEQYF; CDR3nt: TGTGCCAGCAGCTTGAACAGCTGCGAGCAGTACTTC
abundance: NA; d_gene: TRBD1; v_gene: TRBV7-3; j_gene: TRBJ1-2; CDR3aa: CASSERTGYGYTF; CDR3nt: TGTGCCAGCAGCGAGAGGACAGGCTATGGCTACACCTTC
abundance: many; d_gene: NA; v_gene: TRBV2; j_gene: TRBJ2-1; CDR3aa: CASSDVITYNEQFF; CDR3nt: TGTGCCAGCAGTGATGTGATTACCTACAATGAGCAGTTCTTC
abundance: NA; d_gene: TRBD2; v_gene: TRBV9; j_gene: TRBJ2-1; CDR3aa: CASSDRDYPYNEQFF; CDR3nt: TGTGCCAGCAGCGACCGGGACTACCCCTACAATGAGCAGTTCTTC
abundance: NA; d_gene: NA; v_gene: TRBV24-1; j_gene: TRBJ2-3; CDR3aa: CATSRDDSITDTQYF; CDR3nt: TGTGCCACCAGCAGAGATGACAGTATCACAGATACGCAGTATTTT
abundance: many; d_gene: NA; v_gene: TRBV7-2; j_gene: TRBJ2-5; CDR3aa: CASSKHDKETQYF; CDR3nt: TGTGCCAGCAGCAAACATGACAAGGAGACCCAGTACTTC
abundance: NA; d_gene: TRBD2; v_gene: TRBV20-1; j_gene: TRBJ2-5; CDR3aa: CSASGGVWAETQYF; CDR3nt: TGCAGTGCTAGCGGGGGGGTTTGGGCGGAGACCCAGTACTTC
abundance: NA; d_gene: NA; v_gene: TRBV25-1; j_gene: TRBJ1-2; CDR3aa: CASSEAPGGYTF; CDR3nt: TGTGCCAGCAGTGAAGCTCCAGGCGGCTACACCTTC
abundance: NA; d_gene: NA; v_gene: TRBV24-1; j_gene: TRBJ1-1; CDR3aa: CATSDSDETVNTEAFF; CDR3nt: TGTGCCACCAGTGATTCTGACGAGACGGTGAACACTGAAGCTTTCTTT
abundance: many; d_gene: TRBD2; v_gene: TRBV6-2/TRBV6-3; j_gene: TRBJ2-7; CDR3aa: CASSYIPGGAYEQYF; CDR3nt: TGTGCCAGCAGTTACATTCCCGGGGGGGCCTACGAGCAGTACTTC
abundance: many; d_gene: TRBD2; v_gene: TRBV19; j_gene: TRBJ2-3; CDR3aa: CASSMSIVAGPNTDTQYF; CDR3nt: TGTGCCAGTAGTATGAGTATAGTAGCGGGGCCAAACACAGATACGCAGTATTTT
abundance: once; d_gene: NA; v_gene: TRBV24-1; j_gene: TRBJ2-7; CDR3aa: CATSDPSRRSSYEQYF; CDR3nt: TGTGCCACCAGTGACCCCTCGCGGAGGAGCTCCTACGAGCAGTACTTC